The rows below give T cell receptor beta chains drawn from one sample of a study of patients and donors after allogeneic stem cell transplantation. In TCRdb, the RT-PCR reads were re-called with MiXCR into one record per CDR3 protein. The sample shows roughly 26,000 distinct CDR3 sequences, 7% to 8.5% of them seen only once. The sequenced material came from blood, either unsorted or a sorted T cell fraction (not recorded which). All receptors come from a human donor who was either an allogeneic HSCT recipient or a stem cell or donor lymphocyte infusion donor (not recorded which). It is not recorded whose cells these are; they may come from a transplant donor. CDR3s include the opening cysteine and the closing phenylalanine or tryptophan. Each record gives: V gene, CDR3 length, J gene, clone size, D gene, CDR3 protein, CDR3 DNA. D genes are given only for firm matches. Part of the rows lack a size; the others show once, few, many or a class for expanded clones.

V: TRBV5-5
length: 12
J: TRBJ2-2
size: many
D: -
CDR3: CASSHWDGELFF
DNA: TGTGCCAGCAGCCACTGGGACGGGGAGCTGTTTTTT

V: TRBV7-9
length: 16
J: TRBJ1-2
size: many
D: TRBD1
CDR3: CASSRGGGGGRYGYTF
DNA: TGTGCCAGCAGCCGAGGGGGCGGCGGTGGACGCTATGGCTACACCTTC

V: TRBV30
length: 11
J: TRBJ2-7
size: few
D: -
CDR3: CAWSAGYEQYF
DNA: TGTGCCTGGAGTGCAGGATACGAGCAGTACTTC

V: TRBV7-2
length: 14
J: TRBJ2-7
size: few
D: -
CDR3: CASSLPTTRYEQYF
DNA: TGTGCCAGCAGCTTACCCACCACCCGCTACGAGCAGTACTTC

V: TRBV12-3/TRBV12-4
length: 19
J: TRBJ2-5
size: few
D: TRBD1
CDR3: CASTSSYGQGSLYQETQYF
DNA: TGTGCCAGCACCTCATCGTACGGACAGGGGTCTCTGTACCAAGAGACCCAGTACTTC

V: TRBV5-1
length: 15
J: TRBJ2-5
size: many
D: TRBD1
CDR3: CASSLQGQGFETQYF
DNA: TGCGCCAGCAGCCTACAGGGACAGGGGTTTGAGACCCAGTACTTC

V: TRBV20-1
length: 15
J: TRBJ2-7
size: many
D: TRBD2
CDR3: CSATSSREVSYEQYF
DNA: TGCAGTGCTACGTCTTCGCGGGAGGTATCCTACGAGCAGTACTTC

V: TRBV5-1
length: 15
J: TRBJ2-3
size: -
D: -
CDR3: CASRLEPTSTDTQYF
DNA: TGCGCCAGCAGACTCGAACCCACTAGCACAGATACGCAGTATTTT

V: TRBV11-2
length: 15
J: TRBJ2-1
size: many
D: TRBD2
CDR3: CASRTSGSAYNEQFF
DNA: TGTGCCAGCAGAACTAGCGGGAGTGCCTACAATGAGCAGTTCTTC

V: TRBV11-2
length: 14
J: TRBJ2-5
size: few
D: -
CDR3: CASSLVARGETQYF
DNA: TGTGCCAGCAGCTTAGTGGCCCGCGGAGAGACCCAGTACTTC

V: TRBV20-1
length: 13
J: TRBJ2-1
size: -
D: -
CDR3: CSARETAYNEQFF
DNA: TGCAGTGCTAGGGAGACAGCGTACAATGAGCAGTTCTTC

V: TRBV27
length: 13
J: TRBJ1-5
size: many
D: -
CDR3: CASSGSRNQPQHF
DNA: TGTGCCAGCTCTGGGTCCCGGAATCAGCCCCAGCATTTT

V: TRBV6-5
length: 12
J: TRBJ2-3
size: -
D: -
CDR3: CASTSRRSTQYF
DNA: TGTGCCAGCACCTCCAGAAGGAGTACGCAGTATTTT

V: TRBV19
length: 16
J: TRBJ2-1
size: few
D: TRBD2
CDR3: CASSPGGTRAYNEQFF
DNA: TGTGCCAGTAGTCCCGGCGGGACTAGGGCTTACAATGAGCAGTTCTTC

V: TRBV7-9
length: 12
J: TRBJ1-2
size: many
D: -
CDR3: CASSTHTGEGTF
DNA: TGTGCCAGCAGCACCCATACGGGGGAGGGCACCTTC

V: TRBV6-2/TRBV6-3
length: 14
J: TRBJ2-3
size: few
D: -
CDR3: CASRLGGEGDTQYF
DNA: TGTGCCAGCAGGCTAGGGGGGGAGGGAGATACGCAGTATTTT

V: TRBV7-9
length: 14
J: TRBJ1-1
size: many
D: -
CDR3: CASSPFTVNTEAFF
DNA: TGTGCCAGCAGCCCATTCACAGTGAACACTGAAGCTTTCTTT

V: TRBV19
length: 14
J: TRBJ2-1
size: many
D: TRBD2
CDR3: CASRDLAGVNEQFF
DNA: TGTGCCAGTAGGGACCTAGCGGGGGTCAATGAGCAGTTCTTC

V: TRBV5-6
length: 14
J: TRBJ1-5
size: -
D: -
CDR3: CASSSYRVNQPQHF
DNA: TGTGCCAGCAGCAGCTACAGAGTCAATCAGCCCCAGCATTTT

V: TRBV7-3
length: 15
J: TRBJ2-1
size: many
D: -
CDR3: CASSLTPSSYNEQFF
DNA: TGTGCCAGCAGCTTAACCCCTAGCTCCTACAATGAGCAGTTCTTC

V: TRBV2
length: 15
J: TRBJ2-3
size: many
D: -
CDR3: CASSEQGTPRDTQYF
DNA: TGTGCCAGCAGTGAACAGGGGACACCTAGAGATACGCAGTATTTT

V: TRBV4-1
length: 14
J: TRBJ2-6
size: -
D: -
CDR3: CASSPSRGANVLTF
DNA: TGCGCCAGCAGCCCTTCTCGAGGGGCCAACGTCCTGACTTTC

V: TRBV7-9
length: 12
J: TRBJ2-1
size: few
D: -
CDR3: CASSLDGFEQFF
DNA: TGTGCCAGCAGCTTAGATGGGTTTGAGCAGTTCTTC

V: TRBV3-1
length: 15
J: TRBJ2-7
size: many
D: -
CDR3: CASSQSKRDGLEQYF
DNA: TGTGCCAGCAGCCAATCCAAAAGGGACGGACTCGAGCAGTACTTC

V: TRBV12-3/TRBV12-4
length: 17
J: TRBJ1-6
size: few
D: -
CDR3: CASRNRRGAGIFSPLHF
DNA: TGTGCCAGCAGAAACCGACGGGGGGCCGGGATTTTTTCACCCCTCCACTTT

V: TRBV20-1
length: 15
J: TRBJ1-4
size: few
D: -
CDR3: CSAGVWGATNEKLFF
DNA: TGCAGTGCGGGGGTCTGGGGGGCAACTAATGAAAAACTGTTTTTT

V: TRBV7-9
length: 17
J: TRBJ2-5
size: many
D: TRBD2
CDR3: CASTLGVAGGYQETQYF
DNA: TGTGCCAGCACCTTAGGGGTCGCGGGAGGGTACCAAGAGACCCAGTACTTC

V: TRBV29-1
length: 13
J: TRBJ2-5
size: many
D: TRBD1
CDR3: CSVLRTGDETQYF
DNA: TGCAGCGTTCTCCGGACAGGGGATGAGACCCAGTACTTC

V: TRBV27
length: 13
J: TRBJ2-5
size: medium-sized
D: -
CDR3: CASSGPGAETQYF
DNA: TGTGCCAGCAGCGGACCAGGGGCAGAGACCCAGTACTTC

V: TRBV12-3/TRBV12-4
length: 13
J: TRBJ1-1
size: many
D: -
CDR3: CASNPSAGTEAFF
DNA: TGTGCCAGCAACCCATCGGCCGGCACTGAAGCTTTCTTT

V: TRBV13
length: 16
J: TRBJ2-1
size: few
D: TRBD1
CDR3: CASSYSPGQGLDEQFF
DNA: TGTGCCAGCAGCTACAGTCCCGGACAGGGGTTGGATGAGCAGTTCTTC

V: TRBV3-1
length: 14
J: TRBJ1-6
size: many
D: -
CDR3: CASSRLRVNSPLHF
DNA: TGTGCCAGCAGCCGATTGAGGGTGAATTCACCCCTCCACTTT

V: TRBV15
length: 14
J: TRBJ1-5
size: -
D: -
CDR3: CATSRGVSNQPQHF
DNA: TGTGCCACCAGCAGAGGGGTAAGCAATCAGCCCCAGCATTTT

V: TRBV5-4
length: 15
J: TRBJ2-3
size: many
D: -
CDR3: CASSLEPVGTDTQYF
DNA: TGTGCCAGCAGCTTGGAGCCAGTTGGAACAGATACGCAGTATTTT

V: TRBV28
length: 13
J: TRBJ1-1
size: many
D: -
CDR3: CASSLEVNTEAFF
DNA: TGTGCCAGCAGTCTTGAGGTTAACACTGAAGCTTTCTTT

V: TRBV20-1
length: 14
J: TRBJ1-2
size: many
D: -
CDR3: CTPGRGWQGYGYTF
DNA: TGCACCCCCGGCCGGGGGTGGCAGGGGTATGGCTACACCTTC

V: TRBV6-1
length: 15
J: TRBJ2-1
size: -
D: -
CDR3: CASSDKISSYNEQFF
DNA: TGTGCCAGCAGTGATAAGATTAGCTCCTACAATGAGCAGTTCTTC

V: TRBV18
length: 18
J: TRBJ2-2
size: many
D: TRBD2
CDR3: CASSPRLAGGPLDGELFF
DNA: TGTGCCAGCTCACCACGACTAGCGGGAGGGCCATTGGACGGGGAGCTGTTTTTT

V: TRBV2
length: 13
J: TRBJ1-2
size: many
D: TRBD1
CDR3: CASSERQGEGYTF
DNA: TGTGCCAGCAGTGAAAGACAGGGGGAAGGCTACACCTTC

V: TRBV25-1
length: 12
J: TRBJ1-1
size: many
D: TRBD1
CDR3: CASSGGTAEAFF
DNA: TGTGCCAGCAGCGGAGGGACAGCTGAAGCTTTCTTT

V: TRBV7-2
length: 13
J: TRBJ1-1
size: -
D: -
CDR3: CASSLAGLTEAFF
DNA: TGTGCCAGCAGCTTGGCAGGACTCACTGAAGCTTTCTTT

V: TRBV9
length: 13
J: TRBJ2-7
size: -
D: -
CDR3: CASSKMTGYEQYF
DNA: TGTGCCAGCAGCAAAATGACAGGCTACGAGCAGTACTTC

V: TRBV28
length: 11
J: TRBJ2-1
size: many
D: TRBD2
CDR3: CASSLMREWIF
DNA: TGTGCCAGCAGTTTAATGCGGGAGTGGATCTTC

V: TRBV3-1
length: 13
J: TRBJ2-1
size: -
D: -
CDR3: CASSPFGTGEQFF
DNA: TGTGCCAGCAGCCCCTTCGGTACAGGGGAGCAGTTCTTC

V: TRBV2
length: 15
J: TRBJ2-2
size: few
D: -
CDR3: CASSASVLNTGELFF
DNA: TGTGCCAGCAGTGCTAGCGTGTTGAACACCGGGGAGCTGTTTTTT